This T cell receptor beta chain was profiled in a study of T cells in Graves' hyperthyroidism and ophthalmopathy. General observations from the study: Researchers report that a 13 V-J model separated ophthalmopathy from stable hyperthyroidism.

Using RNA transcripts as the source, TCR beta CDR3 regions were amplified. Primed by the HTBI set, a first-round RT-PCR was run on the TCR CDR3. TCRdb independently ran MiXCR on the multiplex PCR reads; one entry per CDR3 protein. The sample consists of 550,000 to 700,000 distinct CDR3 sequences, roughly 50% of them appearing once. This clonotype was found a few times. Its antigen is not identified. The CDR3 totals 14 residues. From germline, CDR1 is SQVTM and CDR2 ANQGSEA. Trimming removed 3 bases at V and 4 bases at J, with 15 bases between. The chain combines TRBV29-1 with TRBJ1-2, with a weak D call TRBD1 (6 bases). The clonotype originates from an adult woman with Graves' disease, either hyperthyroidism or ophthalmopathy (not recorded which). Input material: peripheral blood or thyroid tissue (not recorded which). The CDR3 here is CSVDRTAGFYGYTF. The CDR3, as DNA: TGCAGCGTTGATCGGACAGCCGGATTCTATGGCTACACCTTC.